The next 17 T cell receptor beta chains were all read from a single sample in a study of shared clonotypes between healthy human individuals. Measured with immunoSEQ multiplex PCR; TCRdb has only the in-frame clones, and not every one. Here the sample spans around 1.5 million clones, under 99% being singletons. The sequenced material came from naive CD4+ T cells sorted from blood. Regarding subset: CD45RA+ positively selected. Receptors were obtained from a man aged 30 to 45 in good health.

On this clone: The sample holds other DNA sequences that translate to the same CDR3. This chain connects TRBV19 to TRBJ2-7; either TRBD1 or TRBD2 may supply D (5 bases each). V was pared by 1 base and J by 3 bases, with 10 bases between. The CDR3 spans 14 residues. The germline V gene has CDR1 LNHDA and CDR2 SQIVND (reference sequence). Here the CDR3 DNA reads TGTGCCAGTAGTATAGGGCAGGGAGACTACGAGCAGTACTTC. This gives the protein CASSIGQGDYEQYF.

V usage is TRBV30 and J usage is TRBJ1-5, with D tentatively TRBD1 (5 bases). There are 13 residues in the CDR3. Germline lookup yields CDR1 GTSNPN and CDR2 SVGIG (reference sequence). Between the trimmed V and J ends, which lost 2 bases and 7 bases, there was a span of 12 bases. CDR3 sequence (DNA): TGTGCCTGGAGTAGAGACAGCTCCCAGCCCCAGCATTTT. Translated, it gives CAWSRDSSQPQHF.

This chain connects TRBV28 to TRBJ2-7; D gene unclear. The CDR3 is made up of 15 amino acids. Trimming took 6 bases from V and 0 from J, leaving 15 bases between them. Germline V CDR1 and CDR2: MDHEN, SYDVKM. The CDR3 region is CASSPNRRYSYEQYF. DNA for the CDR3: TGTGCCAGCAGCCCGAACCGCCGTTACTCCTACGAGCAGTACTTC.

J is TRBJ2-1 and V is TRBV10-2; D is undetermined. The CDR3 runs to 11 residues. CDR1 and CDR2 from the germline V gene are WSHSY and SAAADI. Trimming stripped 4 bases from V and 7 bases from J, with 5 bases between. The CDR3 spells CASSGGNEQFF. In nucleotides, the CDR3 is TGCGCCAGCAGTGGTGGGAATGAGCAGTTCTTC.

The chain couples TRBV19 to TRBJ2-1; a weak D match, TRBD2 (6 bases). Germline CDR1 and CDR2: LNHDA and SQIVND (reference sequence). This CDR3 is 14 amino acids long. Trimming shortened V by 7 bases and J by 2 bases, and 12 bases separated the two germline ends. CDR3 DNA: TGTGCCAGTACGGGGGAAATCACCTACAATGAGCAGTTCTTC. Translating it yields CASTGEITYNEQFF.

The CDR3 loop is CASSSLGTSVNNEQFF. In nucleotides, the CDR3 is TGTGCCAGCAGCAGCCTAGGGACTAGCGTGAACAATGAGCAGTTCTTC. The chain has TRBV7-9 and TRBJ2-1; TRBD2 matches at 10 bases. This CDR3 contains 16 residues. V lost 5 bases and J lost 5; bases outside the gene matches: 9. CDR1 SEHNR and CDR2 FQNEAQ come from the germline V gene (reference sequence).

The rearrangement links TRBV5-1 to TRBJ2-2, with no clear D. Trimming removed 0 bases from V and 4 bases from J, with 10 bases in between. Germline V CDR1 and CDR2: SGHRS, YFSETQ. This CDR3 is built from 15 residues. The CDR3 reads CASSLGHRSTGELFF. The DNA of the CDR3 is TGCGCCAGCAGCTTGGGGCATAGGAGCACCGGGGAGCTGTTTTTT.

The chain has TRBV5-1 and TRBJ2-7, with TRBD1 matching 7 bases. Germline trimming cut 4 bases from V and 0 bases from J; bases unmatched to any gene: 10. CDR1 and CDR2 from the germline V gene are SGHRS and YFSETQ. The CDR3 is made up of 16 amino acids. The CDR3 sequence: CASSLTGQDYSYEQYF. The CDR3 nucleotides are TGCGCCAGCAGCCTGACCGGACAGGATTACTCCTACGAGCAGTACTTC.

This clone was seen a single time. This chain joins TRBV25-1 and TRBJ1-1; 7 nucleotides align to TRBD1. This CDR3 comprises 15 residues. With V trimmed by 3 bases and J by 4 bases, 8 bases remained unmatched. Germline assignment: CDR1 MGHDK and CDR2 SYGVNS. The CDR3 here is CASSDQRTGGTEAFF. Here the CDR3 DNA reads TGTGCCAGCAGTGATCAGAGGACAGGCGGCACTGAAGCTTTCTTT.

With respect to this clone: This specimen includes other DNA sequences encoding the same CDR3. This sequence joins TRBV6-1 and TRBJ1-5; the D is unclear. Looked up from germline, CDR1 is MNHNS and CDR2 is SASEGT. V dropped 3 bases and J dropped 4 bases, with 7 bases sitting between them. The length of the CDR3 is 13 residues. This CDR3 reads CASSDRVNQPQHF. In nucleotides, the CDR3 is TGTGCCAGCAGTGATAGGGTTAATCAGCCCCAGCATTTT.

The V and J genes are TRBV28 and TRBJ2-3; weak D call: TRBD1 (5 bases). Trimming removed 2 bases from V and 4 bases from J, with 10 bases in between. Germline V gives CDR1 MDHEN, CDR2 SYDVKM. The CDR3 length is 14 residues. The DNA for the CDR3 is TGTGCCAGCAGTTTAGCCAGGGCCCCAGATACGCAGTATTTT. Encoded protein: CASSLARAPDTQYF.

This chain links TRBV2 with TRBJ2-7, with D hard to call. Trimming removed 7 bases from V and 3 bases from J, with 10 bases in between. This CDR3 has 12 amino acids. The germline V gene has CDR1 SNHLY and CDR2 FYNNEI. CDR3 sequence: CASTQVHYEQYF. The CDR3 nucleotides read TGTGCCAGCACCCAGGTACACTACGAGCAGTACTTC. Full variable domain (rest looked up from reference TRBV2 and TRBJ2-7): EPEVTQTPSHQVTQMGQEVILRCVPISNHLYFYWYRQILGQKVEFLVSFYNNEISEKSEIFDDQFSVERPDGSNFTLKIRSTKLEDSAMYFCASTQVHYEQYFGPGTRLTVT.

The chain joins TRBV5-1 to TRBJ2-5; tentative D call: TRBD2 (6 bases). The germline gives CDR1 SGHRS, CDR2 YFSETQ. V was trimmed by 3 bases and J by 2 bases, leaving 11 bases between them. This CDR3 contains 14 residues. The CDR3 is CASSYGLQQETQYF. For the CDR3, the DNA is TGCGCCAGCAGCTACGGACTACAACAAGAGACCCAGTACTTC.

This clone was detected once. The CDR3 reads CASSLSGETQYF. CDR3 nucleotides: TGTGCCAGCAGCCTCTCGGGGGAGACCCAGTACTTC. V usage is TRBV11-2 and J usage is TRBJ2-5; the D gene is possibly TRBD2 (5 bases). With 5 bases removed from V and 5 bases from J, the gap between germline ends came to 9 bases. This CDR3 spans 12 amino acids. Germline values: CDR1 SGHAT, CDR2 FQNNGV.

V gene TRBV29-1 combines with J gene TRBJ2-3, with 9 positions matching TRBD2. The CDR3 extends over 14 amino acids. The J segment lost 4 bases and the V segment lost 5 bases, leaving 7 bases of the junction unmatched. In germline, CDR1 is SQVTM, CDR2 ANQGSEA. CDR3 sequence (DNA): TGCAGCGTTTCAGCGGGAGGACGCGCAGATACGCAGTATTTT. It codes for CSVSAGGRADTQYF.

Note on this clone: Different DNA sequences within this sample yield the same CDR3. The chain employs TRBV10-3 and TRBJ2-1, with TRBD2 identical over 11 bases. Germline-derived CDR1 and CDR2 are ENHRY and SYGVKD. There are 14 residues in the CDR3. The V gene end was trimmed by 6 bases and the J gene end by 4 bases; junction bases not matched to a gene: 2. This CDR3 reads CAIRRTSGYNEQFF. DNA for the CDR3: TGTGCCATCAGACGGACTAGCGGGTACAATGAGCAGTTCTTC.

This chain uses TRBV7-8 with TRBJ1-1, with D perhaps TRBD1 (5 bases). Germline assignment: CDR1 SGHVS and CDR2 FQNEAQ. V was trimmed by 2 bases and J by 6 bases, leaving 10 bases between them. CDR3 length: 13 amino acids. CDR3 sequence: CASSLRGEAEAFF. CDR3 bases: TGTGCCAGCAGCTTACGAGGGGAAGCTGAAGCTTTCTTT.